These T cell receptor beta chains were read from a single sample in a study of monozygotic twins with inflammatory bowel disease. With the 5' RACE reads reprocessed, TCRdb shows one record per CDR3 protein and no DNA. The sample table sets out 300,000 to 450,000 distinct CDR3 sequences. Sequenced input: blood. Source of these receptors: a human donor with ulcerative colitis or Crohn's disease, or a healthy co-twin of an affected twin (not recorded which). Both conserved end residues are part of each CDR3.

>TRBV7-2|TRBJ1-3
CASSSQLADSGNTIYF
>TRBV11-2|TRBJ2-7
CASSLATGYTRSYEQYF
>TRBV12-3/TRBV12-4|TRBJ1-4
CASRKINEKLFF
>TRBV10-3|TRBJ2-3
CAISDRSDITDTQYF
>TRBV30|TRBJ1-5
CAWSVNRGNQPQHF
>TRBV6-2/TRBV6-3|TRBJ1-5
CASSLNGGQPQHF
>TRBV5-5|TRBJ1-2
CASSLGQAYNYGYTF
>TRBV20-1|TRBJ2-1
CSASKGGGIDNEQFF
>TRBV5-1|TRBJ1-2
CASSSGTGDYGYTF
>TRBV10-3|TRBJ2-5
CAISGSEYQETQYF
>TRBV12-3/TRBV12-4|TRBJ2-7
CASSITGTGNPYEQYF
>TRBV5-1|TRBJ1-5
CASSLTGPRGNQPQHF
>TRBV20-1|TRBJ1-2
CSASPDRAGYTF
>TRBV6-2/TRBV6-3|TRBJ2-2
CASSRGVLNTGELFF
>TRBV5-1|TRBJ2-2
CASSQGQITTGELFF
>TRBV5-1|TRBJ2-7
CASSFPRAPGAGYIF
>TRBV25-1|TRBJ2-1
CASERGPRQFF
>TRBV20-1|TRBJ2-1
CSASGGRYNEQFF
>TRBV11-2|TRBJ2-3
CASSPTSNLPDRAGDTQYF
>TRBV5-1|TRBJ2-7
CASSSDGFSYEQYF
>TRBV2|TRBJ2-7
CASRGTGFSYEQYF
>TRBV10-3|TRBJ2-4
CAISANGLAGGLAKNIQYF
>TRBV6-1|TRBJ2-2
CASNDHGLANTGELFF
>TRBV6-2/TRBV6-3|TRBJ2-5
CASSPGTHQETQYF
>TRBV19|TRBJ2-1
CASSRQGLVYNEQFF
>TRBV7-8|TRBJ1-5
CASSLEQIGGNQPQHF
>TRBV7-6|TRBJ2-1
CASSLAPSGLYNEQFF
>TRBV12-3/TRBV12-4|TRBJ1-2
CASSFGSSAYGYTF
>TRBV7-3|TRBJ2-3
CASSFGNTDTQYF
>TRBV7-7|TRBJ2-7
CASSRGQGLDEQYF
>TRBV20-1|TRBJ2-1
CSANSGGAPYNEQFF
>TRBV4-1|TRBJ2-4
CASSSPGKRGDIQYF
>TRBV6-5|TRBJ1-5
CASSYLGQDHQPQHF
>TRBV7-3|TRBJ2-3
CASSPAGLTSTDTQYF
>TRBV5-1|TRBJ2-2
CASSFPTKGELFF
>TRBV7-9|TRBJ1-6
CASSQGQGFYNSPLHF
>TRBV29-1|TRBJ2-4
CSVEPTGTGRKFGIQYF